This T cell receptor (beta chain) originates from a study of blood T cells in healthy people across ages. Overall study results and limits: The unknown donor CMV status may have confounded expanded clonotype changes. TCR beta diversity correlated strongly with naive T cell percentage.

With a J-beta primer mix and a sample-barcoded 5' primer, a second PCR ran about 7 to 12 cycles. Each cDNA molecule carried a tag from a template-switch adaptor that contained 12 random nucleotides. TCRdb reprocessed the 5' RACE reads with MiXCR, giving one entry per CDR3 protein. The sample has around 1,600,000 distinct CDR3 sequences, 35% to 45% seen once. Each sample yielded at least 6 micrograms of PBMC total RNA. Germline CDR1 reads MNHEY; CDR2 reads SVGAGI. This CDR3 has 14 residues. As for this clonotype: Its cognate antigen is unknown. One end of the junction is discordant with germline, which a read error may explain.

Material for sequencing was blood. This receptor was obtained from a young woman in good health. This chain joins TRBV6-5 and TRBJ1-2, with a tentative D call TRBD1 (5 bases). CDR3 sequence reads: CAGSPPGLNYGYTF. CDR3 sequence (DNA): TGTGCCGGCAGTCCTCCGGGACTTAACTATGGCTACACCTTC.